This T cell receptor (beta chain) stems from a study of blood T cell repertoires in COVID-19. Looked up from germline, CDR1 is LNHDA and CDR2 is SQIVND (reference sequence). Trimming at V came to 6 bases and at J to 7 bases, leaving 13 bases not matched to a gene. This CDR3 has 17 amino acids. Profiled with immunoSEQ multiplex PCR; TCRdb holds only in-frame clones, not every one. The sample shows about 70,000 clones, roughly 86% of them seen only once. This TCR derives from a human donor in a cohort sampled during active COVID-19. V gene TRBV19 combines with J gene TRBJ1-6; the match to TRBD1 covers 9 bases. Sequenced: peripheral blood. The CDR3 here is CASSTSNRGQENSPLHF. CDR3 nucleotide sequence: TGTGCCAGTAGCACATCAAACAGGGGGCAAGAGAATTCACCCCTCCACTTT.